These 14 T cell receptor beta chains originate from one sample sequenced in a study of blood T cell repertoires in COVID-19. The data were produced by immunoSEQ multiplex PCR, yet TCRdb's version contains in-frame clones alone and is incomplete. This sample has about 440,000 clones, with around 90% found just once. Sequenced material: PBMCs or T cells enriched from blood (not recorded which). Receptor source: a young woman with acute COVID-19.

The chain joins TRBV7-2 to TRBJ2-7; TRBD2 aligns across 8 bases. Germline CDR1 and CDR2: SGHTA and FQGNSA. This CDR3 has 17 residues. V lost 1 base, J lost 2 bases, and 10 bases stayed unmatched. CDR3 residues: CASSLVGSGGRTYEQYF. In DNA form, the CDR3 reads TGTGCCAGCAGCTTAGTAGGAAGCGGGGGACGAACCTACGAGCAGTACTTC.

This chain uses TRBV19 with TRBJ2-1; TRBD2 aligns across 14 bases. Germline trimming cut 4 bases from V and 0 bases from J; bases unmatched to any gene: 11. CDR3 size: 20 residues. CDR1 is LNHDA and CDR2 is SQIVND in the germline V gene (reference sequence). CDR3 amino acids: CASSSPGLAGAPSSYNEQFF. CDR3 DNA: TGTGCCAGTAGTAGCCCGGGACTAGCGGGGGCCCCCTCCTCCTACAATGAGCAGTTCTTC.

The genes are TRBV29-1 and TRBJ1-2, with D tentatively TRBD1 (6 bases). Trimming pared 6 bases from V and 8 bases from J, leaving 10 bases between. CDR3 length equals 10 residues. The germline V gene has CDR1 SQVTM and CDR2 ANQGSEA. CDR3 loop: CSVVRGGYTF. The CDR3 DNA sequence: TGCAGCGTCGTCAGGGGCGGCTACACCTTC.

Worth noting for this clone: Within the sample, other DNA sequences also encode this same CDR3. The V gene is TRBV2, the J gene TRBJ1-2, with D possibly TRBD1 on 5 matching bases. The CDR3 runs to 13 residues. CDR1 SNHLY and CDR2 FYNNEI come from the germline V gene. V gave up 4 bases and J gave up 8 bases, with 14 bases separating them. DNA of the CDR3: TGTGCCAGCAGTGGGCAGGGTCCCGGCGGCTACACCTTC. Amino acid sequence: CASSGQGPGGYTF. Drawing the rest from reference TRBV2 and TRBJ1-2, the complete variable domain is EPEVTQTPSHQVTQMGQEVILRCVPISNHLYFYWYRQILGQKVEFLVSFYNNEISEKSEIFDDQFSVERPDGSNFTLKIRSTKLEDSAMYFCASSGQGPGGYTFGSGTRLTVV.

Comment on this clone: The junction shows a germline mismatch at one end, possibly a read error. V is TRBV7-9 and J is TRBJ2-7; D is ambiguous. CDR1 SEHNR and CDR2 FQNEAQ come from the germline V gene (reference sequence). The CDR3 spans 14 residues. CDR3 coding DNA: TGTGCCAGCACCTTAGGGCCGATTGCCTACGAGCAGTACTTC. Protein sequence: CASTLGPIAYEQYF.

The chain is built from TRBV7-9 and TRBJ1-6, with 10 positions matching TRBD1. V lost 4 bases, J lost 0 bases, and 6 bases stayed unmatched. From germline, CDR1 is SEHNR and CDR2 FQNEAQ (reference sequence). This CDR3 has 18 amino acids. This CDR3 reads CASSSPGQGSSYNSPLHF. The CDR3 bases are TGTGCCAGCAGCTCCCCGGGACAGGGGTCCTCCTATAATTCACCCCTCCACTTT.

The DNA for the CDR3 is TGCACCAGCAGCCCAAAGGGGAATCAGCCCCAGCATTTT. It specifies CTSSPKGNQPQHF. The rearrangement uses TRBV1 and TRBJ1-5; the D call TRBD1 from the table was never checked on the DNA. TRBV1 corresponds to a pseudogene. This CDR3 is built from 13 residues.

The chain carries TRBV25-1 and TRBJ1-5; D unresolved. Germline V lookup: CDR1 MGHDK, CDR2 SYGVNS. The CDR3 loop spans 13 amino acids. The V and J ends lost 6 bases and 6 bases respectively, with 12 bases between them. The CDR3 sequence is CASSHLGFQPQHF. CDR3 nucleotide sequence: TGTGCCAGCAGCCACCTAGGTTTTCAGCCCCAGCATTTT.

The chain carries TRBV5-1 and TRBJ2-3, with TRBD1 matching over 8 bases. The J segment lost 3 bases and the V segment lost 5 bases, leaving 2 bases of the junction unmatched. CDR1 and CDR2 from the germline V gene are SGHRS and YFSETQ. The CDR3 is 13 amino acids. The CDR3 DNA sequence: TGCGCCAGCAGGGACAGGGAGACAGATACGCAGTATTTT. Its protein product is CASRDRETDTQYF.

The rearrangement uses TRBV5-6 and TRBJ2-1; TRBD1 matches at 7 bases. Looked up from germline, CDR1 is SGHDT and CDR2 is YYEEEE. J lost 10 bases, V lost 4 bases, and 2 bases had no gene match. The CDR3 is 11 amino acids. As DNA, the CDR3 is TGTGCCAGCAGCCAGGACAGGGAGCAGTTCTTC. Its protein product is CASSQDREQFF.

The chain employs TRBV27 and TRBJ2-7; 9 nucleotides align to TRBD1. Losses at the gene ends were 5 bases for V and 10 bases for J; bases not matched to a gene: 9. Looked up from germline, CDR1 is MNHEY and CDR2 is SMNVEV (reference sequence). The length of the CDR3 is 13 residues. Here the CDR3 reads CASSPMDRGLQYF. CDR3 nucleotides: TGTGCCAGCAGTCCAATGGACAGGGGACTTCAGTACTTC.

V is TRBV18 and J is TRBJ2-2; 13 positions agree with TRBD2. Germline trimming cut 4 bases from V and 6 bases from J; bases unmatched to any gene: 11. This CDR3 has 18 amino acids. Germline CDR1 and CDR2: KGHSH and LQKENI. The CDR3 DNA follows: TGTGCCAGCTCACACCCGGGACTAGCGGGACCTCACGCCGGGGAGCTGTTTTTT. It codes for CASSHPGLAGPHAGELFF.

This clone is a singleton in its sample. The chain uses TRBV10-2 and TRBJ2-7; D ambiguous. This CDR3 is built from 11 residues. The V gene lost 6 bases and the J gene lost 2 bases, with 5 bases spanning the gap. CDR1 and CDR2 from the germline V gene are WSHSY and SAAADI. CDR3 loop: CASSPTYEQYF. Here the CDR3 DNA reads TGCGCCAGCAGCCCCACCTACGAGCAGTACTTC.

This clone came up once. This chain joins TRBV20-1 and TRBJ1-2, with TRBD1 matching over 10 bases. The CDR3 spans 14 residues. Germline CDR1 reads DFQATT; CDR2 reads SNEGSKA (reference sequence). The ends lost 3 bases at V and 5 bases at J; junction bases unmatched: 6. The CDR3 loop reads CSASDRDRGYGYTF. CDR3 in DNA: TGCAGTGCTAGTGACCGGGACAGGGGATATGGCTACACCTTC.